These 26 T cell receptor beta chains share one sample of origin, sequenced in a study of blood T cell repertoires in COVID-19. Only in-frame clones appear in the TCRdb table, and some are missing; sequencing was by immunoSEQ multiplex PCR. The repertoire holds 450,000 to 500,000 clones, over 75% seen once, with roughly 3.2% in the top ten. Input material: peripheral blood. These receptors were taken from a human donor in a cohort sampled during active COVID-19.

This chain connects TRBV19 to TRBJ1-1; the D gene is possibly TRBD1 (5 bases). The length of the CDR3 is 18 residues. V gave up 5 bases and J gave up 6 bases, with 28 bases separating them. The germline CDR1 and CDR2 sequences are LNHDA and SQIVND (reference sequence). The CDR3 reads CASSRPWGTTPSNAEAFF. The CDR3 DNA reads as TGTGCCAGTAGTCGCCCTTGGGGCACTACACCGTCAAACGCTGAAGCTTTCTTT.

The genes are TRBV19 and TRBJ1-4; TRBD1 might be the D (6 bases). CDR3 length: 15 residues. Trimming removed 3 bases from V and 5 bases from J, with 13 bases in between. Looked up from germline, CDR1 is LNHDA and CDR2 is SQIVND (reference sequence). CDR3 sequence: CASSIRQASNEKLFF. For the CDR3, the DNA is TGTGCCAGTAGTATCAGACAGGCCTCAAATGAAAAACTGTTTTTT.

This clone has just one count. Other nucleotide sequences in the sample specify the same CDR3. J is TRBJ1-1 and V is TRBV28, with D unclear. The V gene's germline CDR1 is MDHEN and CDR2 SYDVKM. Trimming stripped 2 bases from V and 6 bases from J, with 7 bases between. The CDR3 extends over 12 amino acids. CDR3 sequence: CASSLRGSEAFF. CDR3 nucleotides: TGTGCCAGCAGTTTACGGGGTTCTGAAGCTTTCTTT.

The chain links TRBV7-3 to TRBJ2-1; 9 positions agree with TRBD2. This CDR3 is 16 amino acids long. Germline trimming cut 3 bases from V and 5 bases from J; bases unmatched to any gene: 8. CDR1 is SGHTA and CDR2 is FQGTGA in the germline V gene. CDR3 protein: CASSFRLAENNNEQFF. The CDR3 DNA is TGTGCCAGCAGCTTCAGACTAGCGGAAAACAACAATGAGCAGTTCTTC.

The chain uses TRBV11-2 and TRBJ2-3; 10 nucleotides align to TRBD2. Per the germline V gene, CDR1 is SGHAT and CDR2 is FQNNGV. The V gene end was trimmed by 1 base and the J gene end by 3 bases; junction bases not matched to a gene: 4. The CDR3 has 16 amino acids. The CDR3 reads CASSLGSGRATDTQYF. CDR3 DNA: TGTGCCAGCAGCTTAGGGAGCGGGAGGGCAACAGATACGCAGTATTTT.

The count of this clone is one. The chain joins TRBV21-1 to TRBJ1-3. TRBV21-1 is tagged as a pseudogene. This CDR3 is 15 amino acids long. The CDR3 sequence: CASSKEGGDGNTIYF. Here the CDR3 DNA reads TGTGCCAGCAGCAAAGAAGGAGGTGATGGAAACACCATATATTTT.

The chain is built from TRBV6-5 and TRBJ1-4, with D perhaps TRBD1 (5 bases). V was cut by 6 bases and J by 10 bases, with 12 bases left in between. This CDR3 has 12 amino acids. Germline V gene sequence: CDR1 MNHEY, CDR2 SVGAGI. CDR3 nucleotides: TGTGCCAGCAGGGCAGGGAAGGGAAAACTGTTTTTT. Protein product: CASRAGKGKLFF.

This clone has a handful of counts. The chain carries TRBV7-2 and TRBJ2-1; 11 bases map to TRBD2. Germline V lookup: CDR1 SGHTA, CDR2 FQGNSA. Unmatched junction bases numbered 8, after V lost 1 base and J lost 0 bases. This CDR3 contains 19 residues. The CDR3 loop reads CASSLVASGRLSSYNEQFF. Here the CDR3 DNA reads TGTGCCAGCAGCTTAGTCGCTAGCGGGAGGTTAAGCTCCTACAATGAGCAGTTCTTC.

V and J are TRBV28 and TRBJ1-4; possible D gene TRBD1, 5 bases. Trimming pared 8 bases from V and 8 bases from J, leaving 15 bases between. This CDR3 has 13 amino acids. Germline V gene data show CDR1 as MDHEN and CDR2 as SYDVKM. CDR3 nucleotides: TGTGCCAGCGGAACAGGTCGCCGCGAAAAACTGTTTTTT. Amino acid sequence: CASGTGRREKLFF.

The chain has TRBV30 and TRBJ2-1; 11 bases match TRBD1. Trimming took 8 bases from V and 7 from J; bases not matched to a gene: 7. CDR1 and CDR2 from the germline V gene are GTSNPN and SVGIG (reference sequence). CDR3 size: 13 residues. This CDR3 reads CAGWTGGQNEQFF. In DNA form, the CDR3 reads TGTGCCGGATGGACAGGGGGCCAGAATGAGCAGTTCTTC. The entire variable domain, with the rest obtained from reference TRBV30 and TRBJ2-1, is as follows: SQTIHQWPATLVQPVGSPLSLECTVEGTSNPNLYWYRQAAGRGLQLLFYSVGIGQISSEVPQNLSASRPQDRQFILSSKKLLLSDSGFYLCAGWTGGQNEQFFGPGTRLTVL.

This clone was picked up a small number of times. The genes are TRBV5-1 and TRBJ2-3, with 14 bases identical to TRBD2. J lost 5 bases, V lost 4 bases, and 3 bases had no gene match. The CDR3 is made up of 15 amino acids. CDR1 and CDR2 from the germline V gene are SGHRS and YFSETQ. The CDR3 is CASSRLAGGVDTQYF. The CDR3 nucleotides are TGCGCCAGCAGCAGACTAGCGGGAGGGGTAGATACGCAGTATTTT. Based on the CDR3 plus reference TRBV5-1 and TRBJ2-3, the full variable domain is KAGVTQTPRYLIKTRGQQVTLSCSPISGHRSVSWYQQTPGQGLQFLFEYFSETQRNKGNFPGRFSGRQFSNSRSEMNVSTLELGDSALYLCASSRLAGGVDTQYFGPGTRLTVL.

This clone appeared a few times. The chain couples TRBV20-1 to TRBJ2-7; the D is unclear. The CDR3 is 12 amino acids. The ends were cut back, 3 bases at V and 2 bases at J, with 8 bases in the middle. Germline CDR1 reads DFQATT; CDR2 reads SNEGSKA (reference sequence). The CDR3 nucleotides read TGCAGTGCTAGTTACTCCACCTACGAGCAGTACTTC. It encodes CSASYSTYEQYF.

This clone was observed a handful of times. The rearrangement uses TRBV5-1 and TRBJ1-6; D ambiguous. Trimming left V 0 bases short and J 7 bases short, with 8 bases between. Germline V gene data show CDR1 as SGHRS and CDR2 as YFSETQ. This CDR3 region has 14 residues. The CDR3, as DNA: TGCGCCAGCAGCTTGGATACGGGGAATTCACCCCTCCACTTT. Translated, it gives CASSLDTGNSPLHF. Full variable domain (missing parts from reference TRBV5-1 and TRBJ1-6): KAGVTQTPRYLIKTRGQQVTLSCSPISGHRSVSWYQQTPGQGLQFLFEYFSETQRNKGNFPGRFSGRQFSNSRSEMNVSTLELGDSALYLCASSLDTGNSPLHFGNGTRLTVT.

The sample holds one count of this clone. V and J are TRBV4-3 and TRBJ2-3; 9 bases map to TRBD2. Germline V lookup: CDR1 LGHNA, CDR2 YSLEER. This CDR3 contains 17 residues. Trimming at V came to 4 bases and at J to 3 bases, leaving 11 bases not matched to a gene. Here the CDR3 reads CASSRNLGLAVTDTQYF. The CDR3 DNA reads TGCGCCAGCAGCCGCAACCTGGGACTAGCAGTAACAGATACGCAGTATTTT.

The gene calls are TRBV3-1 (or the pseudogene TRBV3-2) and TRBJ2-5; 7 bases fit TRBD2. CDR1 and CDR2 from the germline V gene are LGHDT and YNNKEL (reference sequence). V dropped 3 bases and J dropped 5; count of bases not matched to a gene: 9. This CDR3 is built from 15 residues. The CDR3 DNA reads TGTGCCAGCAGCCAGGGGTCCTGGGGAGGGGAGACCCAGTACTTC. It encodes CASSQGSWGGETQYF.

The chain uses TRBV5-4 and TRBJ2-1, with 7 bases identical to TRBD1. CDR3 length: 15 residues. Trimming removed 4 bases from V and 0 bases from J; junction bases left unmatched: 4. The germline gives CDR1 SGHNT, CDR2 YYREEE (reference sequence). The CDR3 coding sequence is TGTGCCAGCAGCCCGGGACAGACCTCCTACAATGAGCAGTTCTTC. It codes for CASSPGQTSYNEQFF.

J is TRBJ1-4 and V is TRBV4-2; D is possibly TRBD1 (5 bases). Germline V gives CDR1 LGHNA, CDR2 YNFKEQ. The CDR3 covers 20 residues. Trimming removed 0 bases from V and 2 bases from J, with 22 bases in between. CDR3 bases: TGTGCCAGCAGCCAAGATACCGTAGCGGGGGGACGTTGGACTAATGAAAAACTGTTTTTT. It yields the protein CASSQDTVAGGRWTNEKLFF.

The V gene is TRBV3-1 (or the pseudogene TRBV3-2), the J gene TRBJ2-2; TRBD2 might be the D (6 bases). CDR3 length: 16 residues. Per the germline V gene, CDR1 is LGHDT and CDR2 is YNNKEL (reference sequence). Trimming stripped 11 bases from V and 0 bases from J, with 19 bases between. The CDR3 DNA reads TGTGCCTCCACAGGAGAGGGAGGTTCGAACACCGGGGAGCTGTTTTTT. Encoded protein: CASTGEGGSNTGELFF.

This rearrangement joins TRBV18 to TRBJ2-7; D unclear. Germline CDR1 is KGHSH and CDR2 is LQKENI. The CDR3 is 14 amino acids. Deletions cut 6 bases from V and 0 bases from J, with 12 bases between. The CDR3: CASSSLVNSYEQYF. CDR3 coding DNA: TGTGCCAGCTCTTCTCTAGTTAACTCCTACGAGCAGTACTTC.

The chain links TRBV10-3 to TRBJ1-5; no clear D gene. CDR1 is ENHRY and CDR2 is SYGVKD in the germline V gene. There are 15 residues in the CDR3. The V gene lost 5 bases and the J gene lost 7 bases, with 18 bases spanning the gap. The CDR3 region is CAISLRGESGQPQHF. In DNA, the CDR3 is TGTGCCATCAGTCTCCGTGGGGAGTCGGGCCAGCCCCAGCATTTT.

The V and J genes are TRBV3-1 (or the pseudogene TRBV3-2) and TRBJ2-3; 7 positions agree with TRBD1. The trim removed 6 bases at V and 0 bases at J, leaving 6 bases unmatched. The V gene's germline CDR1 is LGHDT and CDR2 YNNKEL (reference sequence). The length of the CDR3 is 15 residues. The CDR3 protein is CASRKQGISTDTQYF. The DNA for the CDR3 is TGTGCCAGCAGGAAACAGGGGATTAGCACAGATACGCAGTATTTT.

The CDR3 protein is CASSAGLGARGGNTIYF. CDR3 DNA: TGCGCCAGCAGTGCCGGCCTGGGGGCCAGGGGCGGAAACACCATATATTTT. The rearrangement links TRBV10-1 to TRBJ1-3, with D possibly being TRBD1 (6 bases). Trimming pared 4 bases from V and 4 bases from J, leaving 20 bases between. This CDR3 is 17 amino acids long. From germline, CDR1 is WNHNN and CDR2 SYGVQD (reference sequence).

This chain connects TRBV25-1 to TRBJ2-5; a possible D gene is TRBD1 (5 bases). Germline CDR1 is MGHDK and CDR2 is SYGVNS. Trimming pared 6 bases from V and 5 bases from J, leaving 13 bases between. This CDR3 is built from 13 residues. CDR3 amino acids: CASRAQGPETQYF. The CDR3 DNA reads TGTGCCAGCAGAGCGCAGGGCCCGGAGACCCAGTACTTC.

The chain is built from TRBV7-2 and TRBJ2-3; 8 nucleotides match TRBD2. The V gene's germline CDR1 is SGHTA and CDR2 FQGNSA. Trimming removed 6 bases from V and 6 bases from J; junction bases left unmatched: 8. This CDR3 is built from 14 residues. CDR3 DNA sequence: TGTGCCAGCAGTTTACTAGCGGAGAGGGATACGCAGTATTTT. This translates into CASSLLAERDTQYF.

V and J are TRBV7-2 and TRBJ2-1; the match to TRBD1 covers 7 bases. The trim removed 5 bases at V and 0 bases at J, leaving 4 bases unmatched. This CDR3 has 15 residues. Germline loops: CDR1 SGHTA, CDR2 FQGNSA. CDR3 DNA: TGTGCCAGCAGCCCACGGGACAGCTCCTACAATGAGCAGTTCTTC. It codes for CASSPRDSSYNEQFF.

This clone was seen at least ten times. The rearrangement uses TRBV3-1 (or the pseudogene TRBV3-2) and TRBJ2-1; TRBD1 agrees at 7 bases. Trimming cost V 2 bases and J 9 bases; bases outside gene matches: 4. CDR1 and CDR2 from the germline V gene are LGHDT and YNNKEL (reference sequence). This CDR3 contains 13 residues. The CDR3 here is CASSQLGGGEQFF. CDR3 bases: TGTGCCAGCAGCCAACTAGGGGGCGGTGAGCAGTTCTTC.